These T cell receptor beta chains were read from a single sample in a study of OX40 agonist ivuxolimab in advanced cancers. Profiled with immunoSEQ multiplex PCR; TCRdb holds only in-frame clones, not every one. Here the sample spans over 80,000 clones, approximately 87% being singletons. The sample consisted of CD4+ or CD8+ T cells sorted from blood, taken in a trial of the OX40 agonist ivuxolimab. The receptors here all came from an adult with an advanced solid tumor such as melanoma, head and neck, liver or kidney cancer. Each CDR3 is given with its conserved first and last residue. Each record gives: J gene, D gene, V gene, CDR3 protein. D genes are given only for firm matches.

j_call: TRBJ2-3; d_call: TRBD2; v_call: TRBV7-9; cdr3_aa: CASSFASGSDTQYF
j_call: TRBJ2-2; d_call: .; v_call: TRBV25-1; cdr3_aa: CASSDRVGGWTGELFF
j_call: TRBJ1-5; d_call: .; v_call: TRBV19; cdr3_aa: CASTPGQKFNQPQHF
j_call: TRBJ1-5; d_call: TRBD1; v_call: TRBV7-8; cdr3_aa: CASSQDREDQPQHF
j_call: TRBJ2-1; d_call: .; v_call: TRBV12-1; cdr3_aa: CASSFVTLTSSNYNEQFF
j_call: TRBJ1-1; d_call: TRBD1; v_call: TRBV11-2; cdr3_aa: CASSSATGGTEAFF
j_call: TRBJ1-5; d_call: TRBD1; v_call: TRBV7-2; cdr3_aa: CASNLQGTGNQPQHF
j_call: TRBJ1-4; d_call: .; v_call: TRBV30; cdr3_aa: CAWKDQNNEKLFF
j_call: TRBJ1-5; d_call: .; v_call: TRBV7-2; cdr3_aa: CASSPLVGSGQPQHF
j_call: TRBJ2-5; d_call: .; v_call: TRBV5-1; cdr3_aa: CASSLSGAPETQYF
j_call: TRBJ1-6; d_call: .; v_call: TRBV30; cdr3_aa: CAVLRGEGSSYNSPLHF
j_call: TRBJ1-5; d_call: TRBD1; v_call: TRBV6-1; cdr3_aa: CASSETLPRTGGGQPQHF
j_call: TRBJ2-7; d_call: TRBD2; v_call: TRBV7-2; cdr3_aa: CASSHRASGSYEQYF
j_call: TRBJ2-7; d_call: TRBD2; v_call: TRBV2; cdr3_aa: CANGGDAYEQYF
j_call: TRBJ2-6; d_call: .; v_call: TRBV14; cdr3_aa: CASSYGGSWANVLTF
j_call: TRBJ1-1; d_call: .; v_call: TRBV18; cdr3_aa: CASSPTQNMNTEAFF
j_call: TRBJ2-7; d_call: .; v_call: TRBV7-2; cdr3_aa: CASSLGLSVSYEQYF
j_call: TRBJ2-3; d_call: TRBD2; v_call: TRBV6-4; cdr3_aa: CASSVLAGADTQYF
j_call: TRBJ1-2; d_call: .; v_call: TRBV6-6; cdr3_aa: CASNPENRLYGYTF
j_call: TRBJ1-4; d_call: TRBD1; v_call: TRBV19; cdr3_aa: CASSTGTGIEKLFF
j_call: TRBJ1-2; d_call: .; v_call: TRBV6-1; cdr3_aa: CASTTNEAGDYGYTF
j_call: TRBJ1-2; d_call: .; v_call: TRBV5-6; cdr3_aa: CASSLLTYGYTF
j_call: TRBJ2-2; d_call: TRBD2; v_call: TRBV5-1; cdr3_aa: CASSRTSSAGELFF
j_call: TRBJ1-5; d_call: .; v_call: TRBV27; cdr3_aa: CASSLWGSNQPQHF
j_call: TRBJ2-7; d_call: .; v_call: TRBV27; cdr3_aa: CASSLRQGGSYEQYF
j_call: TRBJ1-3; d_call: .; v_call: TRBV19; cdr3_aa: CASSIVAFSGNTIYF
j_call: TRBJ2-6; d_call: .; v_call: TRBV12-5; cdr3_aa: CASGLVAGAGANVLTF
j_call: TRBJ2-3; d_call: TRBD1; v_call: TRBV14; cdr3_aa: CASSSPGQGPTLVTDTQYF
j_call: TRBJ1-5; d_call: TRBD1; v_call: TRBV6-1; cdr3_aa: CASSPQGNSNQPQHF
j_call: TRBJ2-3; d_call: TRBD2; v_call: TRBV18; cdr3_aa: CASSRTSGPTDTQYF
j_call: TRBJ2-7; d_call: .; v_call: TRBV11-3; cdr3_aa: CASSLEGPGTYEQYF
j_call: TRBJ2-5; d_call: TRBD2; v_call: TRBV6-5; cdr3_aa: CASRPPGGTQYF
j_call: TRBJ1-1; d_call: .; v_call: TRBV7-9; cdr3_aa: CASRPGEGLNTEAFF
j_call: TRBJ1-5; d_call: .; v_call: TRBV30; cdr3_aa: CAWSVPGKQSSNQPQHF
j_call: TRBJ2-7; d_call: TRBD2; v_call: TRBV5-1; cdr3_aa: CASSLEGLAGTHEQYF
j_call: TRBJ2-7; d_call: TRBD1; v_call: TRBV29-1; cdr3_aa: CSVVSGQGLYEQYF
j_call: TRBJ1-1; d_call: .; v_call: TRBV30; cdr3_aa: CAWSAGYTEAFF
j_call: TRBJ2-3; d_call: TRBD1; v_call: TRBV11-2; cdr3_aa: CASSPRGGRTDTQYF
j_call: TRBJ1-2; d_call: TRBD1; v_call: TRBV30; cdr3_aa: CAWRGTGTAIYGYTF
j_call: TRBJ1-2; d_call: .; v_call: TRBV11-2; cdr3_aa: CASSLDGWGWYGYTF
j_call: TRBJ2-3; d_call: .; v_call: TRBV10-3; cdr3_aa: CAIRAEDTQYF
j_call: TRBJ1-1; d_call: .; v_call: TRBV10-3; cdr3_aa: CAISATGPEAFF